These 21 T cell receptor beta chains were sequenced from one sample in a study of vaccination effects on CD4 cells after COVID-19. The method was immunoSEQ multiplex PCR; TCRdb's version includes in-frame clones alone and lacks a portion of them. The sample carries tens of thousands of clones, 65% to 70% recorded once. Isolating CD4+ T cells followed around nine days of culture. These receptors lack a known antigen. The sequenced sample was CD4+ T cells from PBMCs cultured without peptide, obtained before COVID-19 vaccination. Receptors originate from a human donor who received a COVID-19 vaccine.

The chain employs TRBV6-5 and TRBJ2-2, with 12 bases lining up with TRBD1. Germline-derived CDR1 and CDR2 are MNHEY and SVGAGI. The CDR3 contains 15 residues. Trimming took 6 bases from V and 7 from J; bases not matched to a gene: 6. The CDR3 DNA is TGTGCCAGCAGCCCGGGACAGGGGGCTTTCGGGGAGCTGTTTTTT. Protein product: CASSPGQGAFGELFF.

The rearrangement links TRBV18 to TRBJ2-5; D gene uncertain. Germline loops: CDR1 KGHSH, CDR2 LQKENI. This CDR3 is 14 amino acids long. V was shortened by 0 bases and J by 0 bases, with 5 bases between the two germline ends. In DNA form, the CDR3 reads TGTGCCAGCTCACCACCCTCACACCAAGAGACCCAGTACTTC. It specifies CASSPPSHQETQYF.

This clone has a handful of counts. This CDR3 is CASSEGRVAAFF. CDR3 bases: TGTGCCAGCAGTGAAGGCAGGGTCGCAGCTTTCTTT. The chain recombines TRBV2 with TRBJ1-1, with D possibly being TRBD1 (5 bases). CDR3 length equals 12 residues. The germline gives CDR1 SNHLY, CDR2 FYNNEI. The germline V and J ends were trimmed by 1 base and 10 bases, with 10 bases remaining between them.

The chain employs TRBV18 and TRBJ2-3; no reliable D call. The V and J ends lost 8 bases and 1 base respectively, with 16 bases between them. The CDR3 sequence is 15 residues long. The germline CDR1 and CDR2 sequences are KGHSH and LQKENI. The CDR3 here is CASPRSAERTDTQYF. As DNA, the CDR3 is TGTGCCAGCCCTCGGTCGGCTGAACGCACAGATACGCAGTATTTT.

The V gene is TRBV5-8, the J gene TRBJ2-7, with unresolved D. Deletions cut 4 bases from V and 0 bases from J, with 5 bases between. This CDR3 region has 12 residues. Germline V lookup: CDR1 SGHTS, CDR2 YDEGEE. The DNA for the CDR3 is TGTGCCAGCAGCGTCAGCTCCTACGAGCAGTACTTC. Translated, it gives CASSVSSYEQYF.

This clone was found once. The rearrangement uses TRBV14 and TRBJ2-5; D unclear. V dropped 7 bases and J dropped 2 bases, with 11 bases sitting between them. This CDR3 region has 13 residues. Germline loops: CDR1 SGHDN, CDR2 FVKESK. CDR3 residues: CASKEHLQETQYF. CDR3 bases: TGTGCCAGCAAAGAGCACCTTCAAGAGACCCAGTACTTC.

The chain combines TRBV12-2 with TRBJ1-1. TRBV12-2 is a documented pseudogene. The CDR3 consists of 9 residues. Written as DNA, the CDR3 is TGTGCAAGTCGCTTTGAAGCTTTCTTT. Translated, it gives CASRFEAFF.

The rearrangement uses TRBV5-1 and TRBJ1-1; no definite D call. This CDR3 is built from 15 residues. CDR1 and CDR2 from the germline V gene are SGHRS and YFSETQ. V dropped 0 bases and J dropped 11 bases, with 20 bases sitting between them. The CDR3 region is CASSLDSGSLAGAFF. The CDR3 coding sequence is TGCGCCAGCAGCTTGGATAGCGGGAGCTTGGCTGGGGCTTTCTTT. Looking up the rest from reference TRBV5-1 and TRBJ1-1 gives the full variable domain: KAGVTQTPRYLIKTRGQQVTLSCSPISGHRSVSWYQQTPGQGLQFLFEYFSETQRNKGNFPGRFSGRQFSNSRSEMNVSTLELGDSALYLCASSLDSGSLAGAFFGQGTRLTVV.

J is TRBJ2-7 and V is TRBV30, with 9 positions matching TRBD1. Germline CDR1 GTSNPN, CDR2 SVGIG (reference sequence). The CDR3 is made up of 15 amino acids. V trimming: 3 bases; J trimming: 4 bases; junction bases outside the gene matches: 10. The CDR3 nucleotides read TGTGCCTGGAGGACCACCGGGACAGGGATTTACGAGCAGTACTTC. Translated: CAWRTTGTGIYEQYF.

This chain uses TRBV6-4 with TRBJ1-6; D is uncertain. Germline CDR1 is MRHNA and CDR2 is SNTAGT. V gave up 6 bases and J gave up 10 bases, with 16 bases separating them. This CDR3 has 14 amino acids. The CDR3 coding sequence is TGTGCCAGCAGCGTTTCTCCAGGAGGGTCACCCCTCCACTTT. Residues: CASSVSPGGSPLHF.

This chain connects TRBV16 to TRBJ1-2, with 7 bases fitting TRBD1. This CDR3 spans 17 amino acids. Germline assignment: CDR1 KGHSY and CDR2 FQNENV. V trimming: 1 base; J trimming: 2 bases; junction bases outside the gene matches: 10. The CDR3 spells CASSQLVTGRGNYGYTF. The DNA of the CDR3 is TGTGCCAGCAGCCAATTAGTGACAGGGCGAGGAAACTATGGCTACACCTTC.

Regarding this clone: The junction and the germline gene differ at one end; a read error may be behind it. The chain links TRBV2 to TRBJ1-1, with a weak D call TRBD1 (5 bases). This CDR3 has 11 amino acids. CDR1 is SNHLY and CDR2 is FYNNEI in the germline V gene. The CDR3 DNA reads as TGTGCCGGCAGGGAGGACACTGAAGCTTTCTTT. Encoded protein: CAGREDTEAFF. Full variable domain (remainder filled in from reference TRBV2 and TRBJ1-1): EPEVTQTPSHQVTQMGQEVILRCVPISNHLYFYWYRQILGQKVEFLVSFYNNEISEKSEIFDDQFSVERPDGSNFTLKIRSTKLEDSAMYFCAGREDTEAFFGQGTRLTVV.

The V gene is TRBV27, the J gene TRBJ1-1; D gene unclear. Germline values: CDR1 MNHEY, CDR2 SMNVEV (reference sequence). This CDR3 has 19 amino acids. Trimming shortened V by 5 bases and J by 0 bases, and 25 bases separated the two germline ends. The CDR3 coding sequence is TGTGCCAGCAGTGTAGGGCCAGCGAGGGTACTAACGGTGAACACTGAAGCTTTCTTT. It encodes CASSVGPARVLTVNTEAFF.

The chain is built from TRBV30 and TRBJ1-2; no reliable D call. V was trimmed by 3 bases and J by 13 bases, leaving 15 bases between them. This CDR3 has 11 amino acids. In germline, CDR1 is GTSNPN, CDR2 SVGIG (reference sequence). DNA for the CDR3: TGTGCCTGGAGCGACCTTCGACCAGGCACCTTC. It translates to CAWSDLRPGTF. The variable domain in full, completed from reference TRBV30 and TRBJ1-2, reads SQTIHQWPATLVQPVGSPLSLECTVEGTSNPNLYWYRQAAGRGLQLLFYSVGIGQISSEVPQNLSASRPQDRQFILSSKKLLLSDSGFYLCAWSDLRPGTFGSGTRLTVV.

This chain connects TRBV7-8 to TRBJ1-2; 7 nucleotides align to TRBD1. The V segment lost 4 bases and the J segment 6 bases; nucleotides outside the gene matches: 14. The CDR3 is 16 residues long. Germline values: CDR1 SGHVS, CDR2 FQNEAQ. The CDR3 spells CASSSPDRALLNGYTF. The CDR3 coding sequence is TGTGCCAGCAGCTCACCCGACAGGGCTCTACTAAATGGCTACACCTTC.

The chain is built from TRBV7-2 and TRBJ1-6; D may be TRBD1 (5 bases). Germline values: CDR1 SGHTA, CDR2 FQGNSA. The CDR3 consists of 15 residues. V was trimmed by 1 base and J by 10 bases, leaving 14 bases between them. CDR3 protein: CASSLVWGSSSPLHF. CDR3 nucleotide sequence: TGTGCCAGCAGCTTAGTTTGGGGGAGTAGCTCACCCCTCCACTTT.

The CDR3 sequence is CASMSSGGQETQYF. In DNA form, the CDR3 reads TGTGCCAGCATGTCTAGCGGGGGCCAAGAGACCCAGTACTTC. The chain links TRBV27 to TRBJ2-5; 10 bases fit TRBD2. Trimming cost V 7 bases and J 1 base; bases outside gene matches: 3. This CDR3 has 14 amino acids. Germline lookup yields CDR1 MNHEY and CDR2 SMNVEV (reference sequence).

This chain links TRBV9 with TRBJ2-5, with 8 bases matching TRBD1. The CDR3 is 14 residues long. The junction had 4 bases not matched to a gene; V was cut back by 2 bases and J by 4 bases. The germline V gene encodes CDR1 SGDLS and CDR2 YYNGEE. CDR3: CASSVRTGGETQYF. The CDR3 bases are TGTGCCAGCAGCGTGAGAACAGGGGGAGAGACCCAGTACTTC.

The chain links TRBV5-1 to TRBJ2-6; D call uncertain. The CDR3 runs to 15 residues. V dropped 2 bases and J dropped 0 bases, with 6 bases sitting between them. The germline V gene has CDR1 SGHRS and CDR2 YFSETQ. The CDR3 nucleotides read TGCGCCAGCAGCTTAGTTACCTCTGGGGCCAACGTCCTGACTTTC. This gives the protein CASSLVTSGANVLTF.

This chain connects TRBV6-5 to TRBJ1-1; the D gene is possibly TRBD1 (5 bases). The germline V and J ends were trimmed by 0 bases and 13 bases, with 15 bases remaining between them. This CDR3 is 13 amino acids long. Germline CDR1 MNHEY, CDR2 SVGAGI. CDR3 in DNA: TGTGCCAGCAGTTACTCGATGTCAGGGTTAGGTTTCTTT. Protein sequence: CASSYSMSGLGFF.

The V gene is TRBV11-2, the J gene TRBJ1-6; TRBD1 matches at 7 bases. This CDR3 region has 15 residues. J lost 8 bases, V lost 5 bases, and 9 bases had no gene match. Germline CDR1 is SGHAT and CDR2 is FQNNGV. The CDR3 is CASSASGTAYSPLHF. In DNA form, the CDR3 reads TGTGCCAGCAGCGCATCCGGGACAGCATATTCACCCCTCCACTTT.